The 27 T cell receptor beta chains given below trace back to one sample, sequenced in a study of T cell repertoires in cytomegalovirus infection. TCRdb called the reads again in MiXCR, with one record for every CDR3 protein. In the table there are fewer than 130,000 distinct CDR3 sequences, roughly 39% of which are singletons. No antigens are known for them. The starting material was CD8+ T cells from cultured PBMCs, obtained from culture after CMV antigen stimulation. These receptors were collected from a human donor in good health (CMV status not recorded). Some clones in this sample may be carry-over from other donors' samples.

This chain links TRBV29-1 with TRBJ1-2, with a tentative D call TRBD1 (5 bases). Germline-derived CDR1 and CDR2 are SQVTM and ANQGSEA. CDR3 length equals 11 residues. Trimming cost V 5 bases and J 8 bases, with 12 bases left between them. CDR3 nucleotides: TGCAGCGTTAGGGCAGGGCTGGGCTACACCTTC. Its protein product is CSVRAGLGYTF.

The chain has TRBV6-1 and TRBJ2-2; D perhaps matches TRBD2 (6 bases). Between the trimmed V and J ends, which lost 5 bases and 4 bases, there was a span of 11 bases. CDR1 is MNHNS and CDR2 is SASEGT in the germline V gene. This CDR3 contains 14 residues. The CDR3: CASSWGLPTGELFF. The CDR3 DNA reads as TGTGCCAGCAGTTGGGGACTTCCCACCGGGGAGCTGTTTTTT.

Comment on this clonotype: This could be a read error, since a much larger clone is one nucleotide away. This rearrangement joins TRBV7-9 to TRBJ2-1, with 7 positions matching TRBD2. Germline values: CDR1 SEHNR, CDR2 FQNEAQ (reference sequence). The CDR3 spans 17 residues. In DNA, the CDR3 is TGTACCAGCAGCACCCAGTTTCAAGCGGGAAACTACAATGAGCAGTTCTTC. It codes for CTSSTQFQAGNYNEQFF.

As DNA, the CDR3 is TGTGCCAGCAGCCCAGGCTCGTTTTACTCCTACAATGAGCAGTTCTTC. Amino acids: CASSPGSFYSYNEQFF. The chain combines TRBV7-2 with TRBJ2-1, with D unclear. The CDR3 loop spans 16 amino acids. Trimming stripped 5 bases from V and 0 bases from J, with 14 bases between. Germline V lookup: CDR1 SGHTA, CDR2 FQGNSA.

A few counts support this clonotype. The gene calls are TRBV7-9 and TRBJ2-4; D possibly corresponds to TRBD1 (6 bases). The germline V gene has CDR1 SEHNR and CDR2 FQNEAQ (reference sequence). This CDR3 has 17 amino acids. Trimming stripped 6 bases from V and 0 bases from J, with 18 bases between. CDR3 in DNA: TGTGCCAGCAGTTGGGCAGGGGAAGTGAAAGCCAAAAACATTCAGTACTTC. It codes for CASSWAGEVKAKNIQYF.

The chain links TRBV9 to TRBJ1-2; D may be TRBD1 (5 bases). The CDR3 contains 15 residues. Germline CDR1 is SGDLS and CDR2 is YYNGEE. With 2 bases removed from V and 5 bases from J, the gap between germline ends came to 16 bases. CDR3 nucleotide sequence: TGTGCCAGCAGCGTCCAAGGGACTGAGTCTTATGGCTACACCTTC. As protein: CASSVQGTESYGYTF.

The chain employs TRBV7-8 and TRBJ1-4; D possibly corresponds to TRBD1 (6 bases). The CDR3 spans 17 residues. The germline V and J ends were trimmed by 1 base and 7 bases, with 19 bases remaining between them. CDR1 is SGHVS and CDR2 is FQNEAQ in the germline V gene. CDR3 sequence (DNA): TGTGCCAGCAGCTTAGAGAGACAGGTCGGGTTTCGTGAAAAACTGTTTTTT. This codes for CASSLERQVGFREKLFF.

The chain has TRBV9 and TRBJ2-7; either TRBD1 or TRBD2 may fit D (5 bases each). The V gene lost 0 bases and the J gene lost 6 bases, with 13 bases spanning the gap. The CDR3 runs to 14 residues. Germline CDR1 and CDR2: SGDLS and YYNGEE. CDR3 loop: CASSVGTSGLEQYF. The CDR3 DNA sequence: TGTGCCAGCAGCGTAGGGACCTCGGGGCTCGAGCAGTACTTC.

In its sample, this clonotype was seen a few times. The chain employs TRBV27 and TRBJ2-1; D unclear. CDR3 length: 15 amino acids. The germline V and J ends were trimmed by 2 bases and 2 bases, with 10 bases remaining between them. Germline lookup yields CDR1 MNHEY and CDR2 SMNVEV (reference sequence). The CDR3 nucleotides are TGTGCCAGCAGTTTAACAGACCGGACCTACAATGAGCAGTTCTTC. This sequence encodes CASSLTDRTYNEQFF.

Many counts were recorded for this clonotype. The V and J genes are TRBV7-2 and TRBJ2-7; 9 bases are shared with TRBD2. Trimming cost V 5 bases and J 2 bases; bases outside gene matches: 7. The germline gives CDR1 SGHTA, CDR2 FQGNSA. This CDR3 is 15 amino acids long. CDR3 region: CASSHGLAGAYEQYF. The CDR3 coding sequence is TGTGCCAGCAGCCACGGATTAGCGGGGGCCTACGAGCAGTACTTC.

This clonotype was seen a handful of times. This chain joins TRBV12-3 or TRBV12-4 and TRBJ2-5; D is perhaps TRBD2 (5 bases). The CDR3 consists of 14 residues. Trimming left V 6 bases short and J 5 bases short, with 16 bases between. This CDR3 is CASSPGLGRETQYF. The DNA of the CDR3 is TGTGCCAGCAGCCCCGGACTGGGAAGGGAGACCCAGTACTTC.

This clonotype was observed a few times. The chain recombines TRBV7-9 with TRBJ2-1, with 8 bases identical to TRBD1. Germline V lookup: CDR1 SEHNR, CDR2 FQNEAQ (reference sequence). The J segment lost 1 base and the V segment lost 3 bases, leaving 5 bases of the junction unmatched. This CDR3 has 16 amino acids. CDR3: CASSFDRGGSYNEQFF. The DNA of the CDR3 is TGTGCCAGCAGCTTCGACAGGGGTGGGTCCTACAATGAGCAGTTCTTC.

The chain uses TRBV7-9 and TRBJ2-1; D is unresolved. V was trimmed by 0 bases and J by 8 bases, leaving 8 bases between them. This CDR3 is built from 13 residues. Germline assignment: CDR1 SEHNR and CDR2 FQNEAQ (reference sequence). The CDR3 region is CASSLASIDEQFF. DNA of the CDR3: TGTGCCAGCAGCTTAGCTAGTATAGATGAGCAGTTCTTC. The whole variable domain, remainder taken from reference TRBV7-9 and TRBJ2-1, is DTGVSQNPRHKITKRGQNVTFRCDPISEHNRLYWYRQTLGQGPEFLTYFQNEAQLEKSRLLSDRFSAERPKGSFSTLEIQRTEQGDSAMYLCASSLASIDEQFFGPGTRLTVL.

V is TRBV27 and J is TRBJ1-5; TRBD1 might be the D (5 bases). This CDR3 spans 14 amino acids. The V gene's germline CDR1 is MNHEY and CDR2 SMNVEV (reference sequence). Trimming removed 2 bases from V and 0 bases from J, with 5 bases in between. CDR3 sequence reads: CASSLTGSNQPQHF. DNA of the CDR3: TGTGCCAGCAGTTTAACAGGTAGCAATCAGCCCCAGCATTTT.

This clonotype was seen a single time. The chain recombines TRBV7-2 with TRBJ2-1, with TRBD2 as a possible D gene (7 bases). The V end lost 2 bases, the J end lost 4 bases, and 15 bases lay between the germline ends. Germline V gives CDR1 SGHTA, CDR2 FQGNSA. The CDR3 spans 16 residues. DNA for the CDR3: TGTACCAGCAGCTTACTCGTGGGGGGGCTATACAATGAGCAGTTCTTC. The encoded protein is CTSSLLVGGLYNEQFF.

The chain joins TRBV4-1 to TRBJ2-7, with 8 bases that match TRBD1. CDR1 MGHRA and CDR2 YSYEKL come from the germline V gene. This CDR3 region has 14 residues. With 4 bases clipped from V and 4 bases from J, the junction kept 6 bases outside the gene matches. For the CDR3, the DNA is TGCGCCAGCAGCCGTGGACAGGGTTTTTACGAGCAGTACTTC. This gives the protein CASSRGQGFYEQYF.

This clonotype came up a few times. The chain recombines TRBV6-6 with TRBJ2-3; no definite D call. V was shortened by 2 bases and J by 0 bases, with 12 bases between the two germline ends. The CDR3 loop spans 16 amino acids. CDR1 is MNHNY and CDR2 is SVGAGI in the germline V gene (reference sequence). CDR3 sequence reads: CASSYPRWRSTDTQYF. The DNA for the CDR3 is TGTGCCAGCAGTTACCCCAGGTGGCGCAGCACAGATACGCAGTATTTT.

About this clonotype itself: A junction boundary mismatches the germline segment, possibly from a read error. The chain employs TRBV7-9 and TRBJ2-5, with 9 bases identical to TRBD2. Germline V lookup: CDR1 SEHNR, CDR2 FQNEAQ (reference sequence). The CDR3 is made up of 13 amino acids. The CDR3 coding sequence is TGTGCCATCAGCGGGAGGTTGAAAGAGACCCAGTACTTC. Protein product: CAISGRLKETQYF.

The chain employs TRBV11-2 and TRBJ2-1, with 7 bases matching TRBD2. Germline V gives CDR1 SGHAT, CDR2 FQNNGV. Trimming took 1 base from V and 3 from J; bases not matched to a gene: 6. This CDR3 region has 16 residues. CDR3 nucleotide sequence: TGTGCCAGCAGCTTAGTGGGTAGCGGGCGCTACAATGAGCAGTTCTTC. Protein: CASSLVGSGRYNEQFF.

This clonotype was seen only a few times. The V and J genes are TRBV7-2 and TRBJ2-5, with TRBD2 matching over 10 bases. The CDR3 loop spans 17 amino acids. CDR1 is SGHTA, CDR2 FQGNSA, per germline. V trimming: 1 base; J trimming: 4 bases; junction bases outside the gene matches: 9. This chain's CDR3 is CASSLVWRAGGLETQYF. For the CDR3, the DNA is TGTGCCAGCAGCTTAGTTTGGAGAGCGGGGGGGCTAGAGACCCAGTACTTC.

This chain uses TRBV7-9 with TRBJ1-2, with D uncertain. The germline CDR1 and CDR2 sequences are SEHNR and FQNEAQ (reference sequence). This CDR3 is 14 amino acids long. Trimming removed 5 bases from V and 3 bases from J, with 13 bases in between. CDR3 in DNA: TGTGCCAGCAGCCTCACAAGAACCTACTATGGCTACACCTTC. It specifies CASSLTRTYYGYTF.

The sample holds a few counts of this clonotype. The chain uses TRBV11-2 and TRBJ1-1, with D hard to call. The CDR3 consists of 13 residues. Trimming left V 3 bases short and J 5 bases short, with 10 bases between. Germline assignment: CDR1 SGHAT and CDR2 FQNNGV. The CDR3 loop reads CASSFGIRTEAFF. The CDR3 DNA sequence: TGTGCCAGCAGCTTTGGGATCCGTACTGAAGCTTTCTTT.

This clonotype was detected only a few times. The CDR3 nucleotides are TGTGCCAGCACCCCGTCGGACAGGAGGGGGACTGAAGCTTTCTTT. Translation gives CASTPSDRRGTEAFF. The rearrangement links TRBV28 to TRBJ1-1, with TRBD1 matching 7 bases. The V and J ends lost 7 bases and 5 bases, in that order; junction bases with no gene match: 13. From germline, CDR1 is MDHEN and CDR2 SYDVKM. CDR3 length: 15 residues. Supplemented by reference TRBV28 and TRBJ1-1, the full variable domain reads DVKVTQSSRYLVKRTGEKVFLECVQDMDHENMFWYRQDPGLGLRLIYFSYDVKMKEKGDIPEGYSVSREKKERFSLILESASTNQTSMYLCASTPSDRRGTEAFFGQGTRLTVV.

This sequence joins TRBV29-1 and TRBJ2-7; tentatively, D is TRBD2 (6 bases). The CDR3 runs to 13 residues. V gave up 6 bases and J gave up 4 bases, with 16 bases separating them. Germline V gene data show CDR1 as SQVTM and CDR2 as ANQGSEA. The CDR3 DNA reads TGCAGCGTCGGAAGGGGACTCCCTTACGAGCAGTACTTC. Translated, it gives CSVGRGLPYEQYF.

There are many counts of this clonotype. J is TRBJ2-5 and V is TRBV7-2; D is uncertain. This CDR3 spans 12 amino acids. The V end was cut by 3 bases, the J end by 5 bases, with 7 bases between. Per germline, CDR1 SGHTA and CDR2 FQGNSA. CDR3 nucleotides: TGTGCCAGCAGCTTTGGAGCGGAGACCCAGTACTTC. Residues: CASSFGAETQYF.

DNA for the CDR3: TGCAGTGCTAGGGCAATGGGGGGGGCGAACACTGAAGCTTTCTTT. Translation: CSARAMGGANTEAFF. V gene TRBV20-1 combines with J gene TRBJ1-1; D perhaps matches TRBD1 (6 bases). V lost 3 bases to trimming and J lost 1 base, with 15 bases between them. CDR1 and CDR2 from the germline V gene are DFQATT and SNEGSKA (reference sequence). The CDR3 runs 15 residues.

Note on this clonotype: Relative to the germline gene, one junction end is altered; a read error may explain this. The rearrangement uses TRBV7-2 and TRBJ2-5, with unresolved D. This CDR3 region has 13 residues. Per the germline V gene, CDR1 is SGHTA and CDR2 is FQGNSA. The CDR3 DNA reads TGTGCCAGCAGCTCCCCGTACAGAGAGACCCAGTATTTC. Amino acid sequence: CASSSPYRETQYF.